Here is one T cell receptor beta chain with its context. The record originates from a study of T cell changes during pregnancy in multiple sclerosis. TCRdb's copy holds only in-frame clones and misses some; the assay was immunoSEQ multiplex PCR. The data show 70,000 to 95,000 clones, with around nine tenths seen just once and about 0.45% held by the top ten. CDR1 is LGHNA and CDR2 is YNFKEQ in the germline V gene. The V gene end was trimmed by 0 bases and the J gene end by 0 bases; junction bases not matched to a gene: 10. The CDR3 spans 20 residues. The genes are TRBV4-2 and TRBJ2-1, with 11 bases fitting TRBD2. Sample: CD4+ T cells from peripheral blood mononuclear cells, taken in the second trimester of pregnancy. This TCR came from a female donor with multiple sclerosis, enrolled in a pregnancy study. The CDR3 DNA follows: TGTGCCAGCAGCCAAGATGGGGCTAGCGGGAGGTTTGTCTCCTACAATGAGCAGTTCTTC. It codes for CASSQDGASGRFVSYNEQFF.